This T cell receptor beta chain was identified in a study of a mutant IDH1 vaccine in newly diagnosed glioma. Study background: Beginning 4-6 weeks after radiotherapy alone, or with temozolomide cycles, vaccination took place. It was radiotherapy, temozolomide, or both that patients received previously, with most receiving both. Findings and caveats of the study: Alterations occurring in top peripheral T cell clonotypes seemed unrelated to pseudoprogression. Immune responses induced by the vaccine were seen in about 93% of patients, spanning multiple MHC alleles.

Time point indicated: week 35, safety follow-up. Doses consisted of 300 ug of mutant IDH1 20-mer peptide each, paired with topical imiquimod. Concerning this clone itself: No antigen is known for it.

Method: immunoSEQ multiplex PCR; TCRdb's copy keeps in-frame clones and lacks some. The repertoire holds about 26,000 clones, 83% seen once, with 30% to 35% in the top ten. The sample here was PBMCs, taken from a glioma patient whose treatment included an IDH1 peptide vaccine. The TCR comes from a man aged 25-45 years with glioma.

CDR3 sequence (DNA): TGTGCCAGCAGCTTGTGGCCGGGACAGGGGGAAGCTTTCTTT. Its protein product is CASSLWPGQGEAFF. The V call is TRBV5-6, the J call TRBJ1-1; 10 bases are a match to TRBD1. This CDR3 contains 14 residues. Germline assignment: CDR1 SGHDT and CDR2 YYEEEE. With V trimmed by 1 base and J by 8 bases, 5 bases remained unmatched.